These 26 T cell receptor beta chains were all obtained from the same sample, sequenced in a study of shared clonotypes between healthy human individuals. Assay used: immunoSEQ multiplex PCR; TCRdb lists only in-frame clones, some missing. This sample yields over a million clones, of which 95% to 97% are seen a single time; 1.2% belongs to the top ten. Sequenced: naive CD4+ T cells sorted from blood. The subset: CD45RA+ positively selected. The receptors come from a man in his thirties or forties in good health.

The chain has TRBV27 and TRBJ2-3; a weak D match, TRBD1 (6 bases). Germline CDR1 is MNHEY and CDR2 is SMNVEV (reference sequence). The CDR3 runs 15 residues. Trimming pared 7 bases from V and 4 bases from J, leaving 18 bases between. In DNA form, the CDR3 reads TGTGCCAGCAATCTAGGGACACGGGTCGCAGATACGCAGTATTTT. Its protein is CASNLGTRVADTQYF.

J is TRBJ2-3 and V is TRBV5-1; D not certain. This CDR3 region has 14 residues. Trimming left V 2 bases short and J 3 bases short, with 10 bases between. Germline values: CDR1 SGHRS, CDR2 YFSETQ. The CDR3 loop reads CASSFGERTDTQYF. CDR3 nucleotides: TGCGCCAGCAGCTTCGGAGAAAGGACAGATACGCAGTATTTT.

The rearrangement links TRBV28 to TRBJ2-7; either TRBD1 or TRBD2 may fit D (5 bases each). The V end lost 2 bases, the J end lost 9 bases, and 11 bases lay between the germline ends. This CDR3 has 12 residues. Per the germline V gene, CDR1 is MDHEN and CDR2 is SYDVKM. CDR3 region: CASSLGTIGQYF. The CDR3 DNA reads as TGTGCCAGCAGTTTAGGGACGATCGGGCAGTACTTC.

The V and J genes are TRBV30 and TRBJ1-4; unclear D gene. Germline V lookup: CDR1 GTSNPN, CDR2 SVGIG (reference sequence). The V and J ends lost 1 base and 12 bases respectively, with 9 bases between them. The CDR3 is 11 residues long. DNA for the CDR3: TGTGCCTGGAGTGGACGAGAAGAACTGTTTTTT. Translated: CAWSGREELFF.

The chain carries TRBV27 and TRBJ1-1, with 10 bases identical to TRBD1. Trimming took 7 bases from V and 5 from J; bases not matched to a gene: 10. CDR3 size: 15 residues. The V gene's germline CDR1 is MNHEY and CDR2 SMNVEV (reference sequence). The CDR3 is CASTTRTGGMTEAFF. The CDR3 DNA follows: TGTGCCAGCACAACGCGGACAGGGGGAATGACTGAAGCTTTCTTT.

CDR3 bases: TGCGCCAGCAGCCTAACTAGCGGGAGAGCTGTCTATGAGCAGTTCTTC. Translating it yields CASSLTSGRAVYEQFF. The genes are TRBV5-1 and TRBJ2-1, with 11 bases identical to TRBD2. CDR3 length equals 16 residues. J gave up 8 bases and V 4 bases, and 11 bases lay outside the gene matches. Germline V gives CDR1 SGHRS, CDR2 YFSETQ.

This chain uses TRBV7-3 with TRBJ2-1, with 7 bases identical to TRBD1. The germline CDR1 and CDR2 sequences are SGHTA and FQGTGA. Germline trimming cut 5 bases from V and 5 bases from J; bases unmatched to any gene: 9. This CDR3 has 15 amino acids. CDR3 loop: CASSPTGTVNNEQFF. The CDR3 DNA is TGTGCCAGCAGCCCGACCGGGACAGTCAACAATGAGCAGTTCTTC.

The CDR3 DNA reads as TGCGCCAGCCGAGGCCTAGGATCCCATGAGCAGTTCTTC. Protein sequence: CASRGLGSHEQFF. The gene calls are TRBV5-1 and TRBJ2-1; D is ambiguous. CDR1 SGHRS and CDR2 YFSETQ come from the germline V gene. CDR3 length: 13 residues. Between the trimmed V and J ends, which lost 7 bases and 8 bases, there was a span of 16 bases. The full variable domain, its missing parts supplied by reference TRBV5-1 and TRBJ2-1, is KAGVTQTPRYLIKTRGQQVTLSCSPISGHRSVSWYQQTPGQGLQFLFEYFSETQRNKGNFPGRFSGRQFSNSRSEMNVSTLELGDSALYLCASRGLGSHEQFFGPGTRLTVL.

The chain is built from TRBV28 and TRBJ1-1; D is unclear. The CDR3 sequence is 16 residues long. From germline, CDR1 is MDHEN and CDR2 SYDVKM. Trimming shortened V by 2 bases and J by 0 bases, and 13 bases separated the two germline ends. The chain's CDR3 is CASSLGGLRMNTEAFF. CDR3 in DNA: TGTGCCAGCAGTTTAGGAGGGCTCCGAATGAACACTGAAGCTTTCTTT.

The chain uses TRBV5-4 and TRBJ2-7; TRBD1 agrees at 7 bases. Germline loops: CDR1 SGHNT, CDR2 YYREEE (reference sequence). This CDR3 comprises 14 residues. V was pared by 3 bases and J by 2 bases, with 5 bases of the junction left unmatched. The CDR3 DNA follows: TGTGCCAGCAGCTCAGGGGACAGAACCTACGAGCAGTACTTC. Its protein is CASSSGDRTYEQYF.

DNA of the CDR3: TGTGCCAGCTCACCACCGCCTAGCGGGCCCAATGAGCAGTTCTTC. Translating gives CASSPPPSGPNEQFF. This chain links TRBV18 with TRBJ2-1; TRBD2 matches 8 bases. The CDR3 spans 15 residues. Per germline, CDR1 KGHSH and CDR2 LQKENI. The J segment lost 6 bases and the V segment lost 0 bases, leaving 4 bases of the junction unmatched.

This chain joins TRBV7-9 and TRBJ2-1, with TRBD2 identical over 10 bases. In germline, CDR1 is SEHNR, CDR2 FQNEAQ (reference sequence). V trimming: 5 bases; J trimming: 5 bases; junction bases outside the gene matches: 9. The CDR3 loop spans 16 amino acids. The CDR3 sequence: CASSPASGRGDNEQFF. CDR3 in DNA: TGTGCCAGCAGCCCCGCTAGCGGGAGAGGAGACAATGAGCAGTTCTTC.

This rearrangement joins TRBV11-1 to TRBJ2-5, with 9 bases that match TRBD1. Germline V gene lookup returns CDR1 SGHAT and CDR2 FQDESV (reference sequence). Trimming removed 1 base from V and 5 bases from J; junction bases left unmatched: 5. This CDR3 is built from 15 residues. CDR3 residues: CASSLEQGAWETQYF. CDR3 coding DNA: TGTGCCAGCAGCTTAGAACAGGGGGCTTGGGAGACCCAGTACTTC.

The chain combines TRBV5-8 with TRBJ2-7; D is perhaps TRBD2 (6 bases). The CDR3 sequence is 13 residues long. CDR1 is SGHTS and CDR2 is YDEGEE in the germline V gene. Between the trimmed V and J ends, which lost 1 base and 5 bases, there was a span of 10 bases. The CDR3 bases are TGTGCCAGCAGCTTGACGGGGGTCCACGAGCAGTACTTC. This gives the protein CASSLTGVHEQYF. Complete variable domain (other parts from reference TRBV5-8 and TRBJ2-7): EAGVTQSPTHLIKTRGQQATLRCSPISGHTSVYWYQQALGLGLQFLLWYDEGEERNRGNFPPRFSGRQFPNYSSELNVNALELEDSALYLCASSLTGVHEQYFGPGTRLTVT.

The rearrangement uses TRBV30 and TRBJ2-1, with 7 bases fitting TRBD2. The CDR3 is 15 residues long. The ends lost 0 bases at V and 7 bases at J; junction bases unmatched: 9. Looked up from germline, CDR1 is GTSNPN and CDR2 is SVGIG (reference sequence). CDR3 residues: CAWSVGGRAWNEQFF. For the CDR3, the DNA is TGTGCCTGGAGTGTCGGGGGGAGGGCCTGGAATGAGCAGTTCTTC. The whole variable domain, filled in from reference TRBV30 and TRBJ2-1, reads SQTIHQWPATLVQPVGSPLSLECTVEGTSNPNLYWYRQAAGRGLQLLFYSVGIGQISSEVPQNLSASRPQDRQFILSSKKLLLSDSGFYLCAWSVGGRAWNEQFFGPGTRLTVL.

The CDR3 bases are TGTGCCAGCAGCCCCCCAAGGGGACGCCCGATGCAAGAGACCCAGTACTTC. Its translation is CASSPPRGRPMQETQYF. The chain employs TRBV7-9 and TRBJ2-5; D assignment may be TRBD1 or TRBD2 (5 bases each). The CDR3 length is 17 residues. The V end was cut by 5 bases, the J end by 2 bases, with 21 bases between. Looked up from germline, CDR1 is SEHNR and CDR2 is FQNEAQ (reference sequence).

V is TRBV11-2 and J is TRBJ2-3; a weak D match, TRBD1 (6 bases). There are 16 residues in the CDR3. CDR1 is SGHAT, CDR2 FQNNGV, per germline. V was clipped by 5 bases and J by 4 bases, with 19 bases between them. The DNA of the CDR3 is TGTGCCAGCAGCCAGAGAAGAACCGGGACACCAGATACGCAGTATTTT. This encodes CASSQRRTGTPDTQYF.

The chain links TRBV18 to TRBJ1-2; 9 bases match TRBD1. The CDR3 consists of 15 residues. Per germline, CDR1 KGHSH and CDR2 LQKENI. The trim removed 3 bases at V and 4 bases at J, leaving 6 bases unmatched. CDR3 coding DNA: TGTGCCAGCTCACCCGGGACAGGGCCCACCTATGGCTACACCTTC. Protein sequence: CASSPGTGPTYGYTF.

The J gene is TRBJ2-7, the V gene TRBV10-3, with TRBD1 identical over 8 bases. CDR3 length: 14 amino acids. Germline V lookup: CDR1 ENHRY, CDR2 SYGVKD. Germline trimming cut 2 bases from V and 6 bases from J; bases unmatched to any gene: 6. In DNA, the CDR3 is TGTGCCATCAGTGAGAGGACAGGGCCCGGCGAGCAGTACTTC. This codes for CAISERTGPGEQYF.

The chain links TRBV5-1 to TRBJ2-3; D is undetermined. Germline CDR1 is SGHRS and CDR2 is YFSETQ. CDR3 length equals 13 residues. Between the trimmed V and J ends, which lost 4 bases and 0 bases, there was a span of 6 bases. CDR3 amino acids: CASSGPSTDTQYF. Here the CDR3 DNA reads TGCGCCAGCAGCGGGCCTAGCACAGATACGCAGTATTTT.

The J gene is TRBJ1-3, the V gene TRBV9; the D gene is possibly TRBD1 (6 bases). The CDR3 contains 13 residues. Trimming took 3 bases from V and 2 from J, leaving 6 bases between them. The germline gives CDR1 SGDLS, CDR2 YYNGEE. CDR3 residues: CASSDRAGNTIYF. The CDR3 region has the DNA TGTGCCAGCAGCGACAGGGCTGGAAACACCATATATTTT.

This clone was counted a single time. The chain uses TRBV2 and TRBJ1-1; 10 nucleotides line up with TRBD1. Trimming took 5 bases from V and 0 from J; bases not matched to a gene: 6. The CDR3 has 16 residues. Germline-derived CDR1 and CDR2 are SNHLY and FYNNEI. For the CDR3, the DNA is TGTGCCAGCAGTCGGGACAGGGGTAACTTGAACACTGAAGCTTTCTTT. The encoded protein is CASSRDRGNLNTEAFF.

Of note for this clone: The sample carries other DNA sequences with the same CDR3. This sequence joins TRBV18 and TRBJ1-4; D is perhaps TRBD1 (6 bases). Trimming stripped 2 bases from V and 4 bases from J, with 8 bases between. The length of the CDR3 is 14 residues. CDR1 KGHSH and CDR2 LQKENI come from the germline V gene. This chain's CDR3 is CASSPTGYNEKLFF. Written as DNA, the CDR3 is TGTGCCAGCTCACCAACAGGGTATAATGAAAAACTGTTTTTT.

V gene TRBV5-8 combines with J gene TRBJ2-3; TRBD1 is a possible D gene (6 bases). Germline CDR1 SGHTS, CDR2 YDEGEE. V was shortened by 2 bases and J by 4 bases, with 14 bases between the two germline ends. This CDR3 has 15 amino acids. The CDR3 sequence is CASSLGGALPDTQYF. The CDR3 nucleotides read TGTGCCAGCAGCTTAGGGGGAGCCCTCCCAGATACGCAGTATTTT. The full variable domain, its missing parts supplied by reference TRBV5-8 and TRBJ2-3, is EAGVTQSPTHLIKTRGQQATLRCSPISGHTSVYWYQQALGLGLQFLLWYDEGEERNRGNFPPRFSGRQFPNYSSELNVNALELEDSALYLCASSLGGALPDTQYFGPGTRLTVL.

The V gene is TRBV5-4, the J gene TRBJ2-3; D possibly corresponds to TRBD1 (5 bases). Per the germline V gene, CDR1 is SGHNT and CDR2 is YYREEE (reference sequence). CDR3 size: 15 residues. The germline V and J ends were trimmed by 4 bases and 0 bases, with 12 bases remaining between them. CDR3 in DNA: TGTGCCAGCAGCATTAGGGGCATAAGCACAGATACGCAGTATTTT. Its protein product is CASSIRGISTDTQYF.

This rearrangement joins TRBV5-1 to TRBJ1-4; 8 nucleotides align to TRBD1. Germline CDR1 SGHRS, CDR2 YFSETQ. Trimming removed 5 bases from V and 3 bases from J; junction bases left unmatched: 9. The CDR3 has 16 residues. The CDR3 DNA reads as TGCGCCAGCAGTGGACAGGGAATATCGGCTAATGAAAAACTGTTTTTT. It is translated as CASSGQGISANEKLFF.